The 22 T cell receptor beta chains below come from one sample, sequenced in a study of shared clonotypes between healthy human individuals (TCRdb year 2020). The library was made by the immunoSEQ multiplex PCR assay. Sourced from immuneACCESS, this table was stored by TCRdb with only in-frame sequences that have V and J called. A share of the clones is absent; for the studies checked, an unresolved V gene accounts for under half, and the remainder has no known explanation. Here the sample has about 2,200,000 clones; 85% to 95% occur a single time. The leading ten clones occupy 1.5% to 2% of the sample. For the CD8 naive samples, CD45RO-negative cells were positively selected for CCR7, yielding a CD45RA+CCR7+ population from which TemRA cells were excluded. Sequenced sample: naive CD8+ T cells from PBMCs. The cell subset or site tag for this specimen amounts to: CD45RA+CCR7+. The source is a man aged 18 to 30 in good health. Some clones in this sample may be carry-over from other donors' samples.

In this sample, this clone turned up a few times. This chain joins TRBV4-2 and TRBJ1-2, with 12 nucleotides matching TRBD1. The junction had 3 bases not matched to a gene; V was cut back by 5 bases and J by 8 bases. CDR3 length: 13 residues. Germline V lookup: CDR1 LGHNA, CDR2 YNFKEQ. The CDR3 DNA reads TGTGCCAGCAGCGAAGGGACAGGGGGCGGCTACACCTTC. It translates to CASSEGTGGGYTF.

This rearrangement joins TRBV10-3 to TRBJ2-1, with 7 bases that match TRBD1. The trim removed 8 bases at V and 10 bases at J, leaving 11 bases unmatched. The V gene's germline CDR1 is ENHRY and CDR2 SYGVKD. This CDR3 has 13 amino acids. CDR3 region: CAIGQGDFREQFF. The DNA of the CDR3 is TGTGCCATCGGGCAGGGGGATTTTCGGGAGCAGTTCTTC.

This chain connects TRBV6-5 to TRBJ2-3, with D tentatively TRBD2 (6 bases). Germline V gives CDR1 MNHEY, CDR2 SVGAGI. The CDR3 loop spans 15 amino acids. V was trimmed by 0 bases and J by 0 bases, leaving 7 bases between them. DNA of the CDR3: TGTGCCAGCAGTTACTCGGGACTTAGCACAGATACGCAGTATTTT. Translating gives CASSYSGLSTDTQYF.

The CDR3 nucleotides read TGTGCCAGCAGCCTTGGCCGGGGGGGGGCAGATACGCAGTATTTT. This codes for CASSLGRGGADTQYF. The rearrangement joins TRBV5-4 to TRBJ2-3, with 8 bases that match TRBD2. The V and J ends lost 4 bases and 4 bases, in that order; junction bases with no gene match: 8. The germline V gene has CDR1 SGHNT and CDR2 YYREEE (reference sequence). The CDR3 covers 15 residues.

The chain recombines TRBV2 with TRBJ2-5; D might be TRBD1 (6 bases). The germline V gene has CDR1 SNHLY and CDR2 FYNNEI. The V and J ends lost 3 bases and 3 bases respectively, with 11 bases between them. The CDR3 covers 14 residues. The CDR3 reads CASSEYRVEETQYF. In DNA form, the CDR3 reads TGTGCCAGCAGTGAGTACAGGGTGGAAGAGACCCAGTACTTC. Variable domain in full (rest from reference TRBV2 and TRBJ2-5): EPEVTQTPSHQVTQMGQEVILRCVPISNHLYFYWYRQILGQKVEFLVSFYNNEISEKSEIFDDQFSVERPDGSNFTLKIRSTKLEDSAMYFCASSEYRVEETQYFGPGTRLLVL.

The rearrangement joins TRBV5-1 to TRBJ2-3; no definite D call. With 0 bases removed from V and 2 bases from J, the gap between germline ends came to 7 bases. Germline lookup yields CDR1 SGHRS and CDR2 YFSETQ. The CDR3 length is 14 residues. The CDR3 sequence is CASSLGDPTDTQYF. The CDR3 coding sequence is TGCGCCAGCAGCTTGGGGGATCCCACAGATACGCAGTATTTT.

This sequence joins TRBV6-5 and TRBJ2-2; possible D gene TRBD2, 6 bases. V was trimmed by 6 bases and J by 6 bases, leaving 17 bases between them. This CDR3 is 15 amino acids long. CDR1 and CDR2 from the germline V gene are MNHEY and SVGAGI. The chain's CDR3 is CASRSTPRGSGELFF. CDR3 in DNA: TGTGCCAGCAGATCTACCCCACGGGGGTCCGGGGAGCTGTTTTTT.

J is TRBJ1-2 and V is TRBV2; D is uncertain. With 7 bases removed from V and 2 bases from J, the gap between germline ends came to 26 bases. The length of the CDR3 is 18 residues. Per germline, CDR1 SNHLY and CDR2 FYNNEI. CDR3 in amino acids: CASTADLPFLAPNYGYTF. The CDR3 DNA is TGTGCCAGCACAGCCGACTTACCCTTTCTGGCTCCCAACTATGGCTACACCTTC. Together with reference TRBV2 and TRBJ1-2, the CDR3 gives the full variable domain: EPEVTQTPSHQVTQMGQEVILRCVPISNHLYFYWYRQILGQKVEFLVSFYNNEISEKSEIFDDQFSVERPDGSNFTLKIRSTKLEDSAMYFCASTADLPFLAPNYGYTFGSGTRLTVV.

V and J are TRBV19 and TRBJ2-1; 10 bases are shared with TRBD2. Trimming at V came to 2 bases and at J to 7 bases, leaving 5 bases not matched to a gene. The CDR3 is made up of 15 amino acids. Germline CDR1 is LNHDA and CDR2 is SQIVND (reference sequence). CDR3 region: CASSILAGADNEQFF. DNA of the CDR3: TGTGCCAGTAGTATACTAGCGGGAGCCGATAATGAGCAGTTCTTC.

The V and J genes are TRBV6-6 and TRBJ2-2; D possibly corresponds to TRBD2 (7 bases). V lost 6 bases and J lost 5, with 16 bases in between. CDR1 MNHNY and CDR2 SVGAGI come from the germline V gene (reference sequence). This CDR3 comprises 15 residues. The CDR3 sequence is CASRPTGRGTGELFF. In nucleotides, the CDR3 is TGTGCCAGCAGGCCCACAGGGAGGGGGACCGGGGAGCTGTTTTTT.

The chain links TRBV11-2 to TRBJ2-1, with D possibly called TRBD1 or TRBD2 (5 bases each). V was trimmed by 3 bases and J by 5 bases, leaving 20 bases between them. The CDR3 extends over 17 amino acids. Germline V CDR1 and CDR2: SGHAT, FQNNGV. CDR3 sequence: CASSFLGTMGLDNEQFF. CDR3 DNA: TGTGCCAGCAGCTTCTTAGGGACCATGGGTCTCGACAATGAGCAGTTCTTC.

V and J are TRBV4-3 and TRBJ2-3; D is unresolved. CDR3 size: 12 residues. Trimming took off 0 bases at V and 3 bases at J, with 1 base between the two ends. In germline, CDR1 is LGHNA, CDR2 YSLEER. The CDR3 loop reads CASSQDTDTQYF. The CDR3 region has the DNA TGCGCCAGCAGCCAAGATACAGATACGCAGTATTTT.

The chain is built from TRBV19 and TRBJ2-5, with D unclear. This CDR3 is 15 amino acids long. V gave up 0 bases and J gave up 0 bases, with 8 bases separating them. From germline, CDR1 is LNHDA and CDR2 SQIVND (reference sequence). CDR3 in amino acids: CASSIDSAYQETQYF. CDR3 nucleotides: TGTGCCAGTAGTATAGACTCAGCGTACCAAGAGACCCAGTACTTC.

This chain connects TRBV19 to TRBJ2-1; 7 positions agree with TRBD2. Germline V gives CDR1 LNHDA, CDR2 SQIVND (reference sequence). The CDR3 sequence is 16 residues long. J lost 4 bases, V lost 0 bases, and 6 bases had no gene match. For the CDR3, the DNA is TGTGCCAGTAGTATAGATAGGTCGGGAGGTTACAATGAGCAGTTCTTC. Its translation is CASSIDRSGGYNEQFF.

This chain uses TRBV29-1 with TRBJ2-3, with D possibly being TRBD2 (6 bases). The germline V gene encodes CDR1 SQVTM and CDR2 ANQGSEA. This CDR3 spans 13 amino acids. V was cut by 4 bases and J by 4 bases, with 12 bases left in between. The CDR3 region is CSVGGVRADTQYF. The CDR3 nucleotides read TGCAGCGTTGGGGGGGTAAGGGCAGATACGCAGTATTTT.

The V gene is TRBV6-6, the J gene TRBJ2-1; D might be TRBD2 (5 bases). From germline, CDR1 is MNHNY and CDR2 SVGAGI (reference sequence). V shed 8 bases and J shed 9 bases, with 14 bases lying between them. This CDR3 has 12 residues. The CDR3 DNA is TGTGCCAGCTCACTAGTTTGGGGTGAGCAGTTCTTC. Translating gives CASSLVWGEQFF.

V gene TRBV13 combines with J gene TRBJ2-3; D gene unclear. Looked up from germline, CDR1 is PRHDT and CDR2 is FYEKMQ (reference sequence). The CDR3 has 12 residues. With 0 bases removed from V and 4 bases from J, the gap between germline ends came to 2 bases. The CDR3 protein is CASSLGPDTQYF. CDR3 in DNA: TGTGCCAGCAGCTTAGGCCCAGATACGCAGTATTTT.

V usage is TRBV4-3 and J usage is TRBJ2-5; tentatively, D is TRBD1 (6 bases). The CDR3 totals 13 residues. Germline CDR1 reads LGHNA; CDR2 reads YSLEER. V lost 4 bases to trimming and J lost 7 bases, with 13 bases between them. CDR3 region: CASSPTQQGTQYF. CDR3 bases: TGCGCCAGCAGCCCGACGCAACAGGGGACCCAGTACTTC.

This chain uses TRBV11-2 with TRBJ1-2, with D unresolved. Between the trimmed V and J ends, which lost 1 base and 2 bases, there was a span of 11 bases. This CDR3 contains 15 residues. In germline, CDR1 is SGHAT, CDR2 FQNNGV. In DNA form, the CDR3 reads TGTGCCAGCAGCTTAGGTGCAGGAGGAAACTATGGCTACACCTTC. Encoded protein: CASSLGAGGNYGYTF.

Concerning this clone itself: Other DNA sequences from this sample encode an identical CDR3 as well. The V call is TRBV9, the J call TRBJ2-7, with TRBD1 as a possible D gene (6 bases). This CDR3 contains 15 residues. Germline V gene lookup returns CDR1 SGDLS and CDR2 YYNGEE. V was shortened by 0 bases and J by 5 bases, with 15 bases between the two germline ends. The CDR3 region is CASSVGGRTVDEQYF. CDR3 coding DNA: TGTGCCAGCAGCGTAGGAGGTCGGACAGTGGACGAGCAGTACTTC.

The V and J genes are TRBV15 and TRBJ2-7; 7 bases line up with TRBD2. This CDR3 contains 18 residues. Germline CDR1 is LNHNV and CDR2 is YYDKDF (reference sequence). Trimming took 0 bases from V and 1 from J; bases not matched to a gene: 12. The DNA for the CDR3 is TGTGCCACCAGCAGAGATCTTGCGGGAGAGGTTTGGTCCTACGAGCAGTACTTC. This sequence encodes CATSRDLAGEVWSYEQYF.

A single count supports this clone. Other DNA sequences in this specimen translate into the identical CDR3. DNA for the CDR3: TGTGCCAGCAGCCTACGGGACAGGGTTTACAATGAGCAGTTCTTC. It encodes CASSLRDRVYNEQFF. The genes are TRBV27 and TRBJ2-1; 9 nucleotides agree with TRBD1. Germline V lookup: CDR1 MNHEY, CDR2 SMNVEV (reference sequence). Losses at the gene ends were 6 bases for V and 4 bases for J; bases not matched to a gene: 7. CDR3 length: 15 residues.